The clone carrying this T cell receptor (beta chain) was seen repeatedly, ten times or more. CDR1 is DFQATT and CDR2 is SNEGSKA in the germline V gene (reference sequence). The CDR3 is 11 residues long. V was pared by 3 bases and J by 6 bases, with 5 bases between. The sample's time point: technical triplicate 3. This sample was included in a study of neurological immune-mediated disorders. TCRdb independently ran MiXCR on the 5' RACE reads; one entry per CDR3 protein. The data contain about 44,000 distinct CDR3 sequences, around a fifth of them singletons. The V gene is TRBV20-1, the J gene TRBJ2-2, with D unclear. This sequence originates from a man in his 60s with HTLV-1-associated myelopathy (HAM/TSP). The material sequenced was PBMCs. CDR3 in DNA: TGCAGTGCTAGTGTCTCCGGGGAGCTGTTTTTT. Protein product: CSASVSGELFF.